The 23 T cell receptor beta chains below all came from one sample that was sequenced in a study of T cell clonotyping in hematopoietic cell transplantation (dated by TCRdb to the early 2020s). Preparation of the library involved the immunoSEQ multiplex PCR assay. This immuneACCESS table, as held by TCRdb, lists in-frame sequences with V and J called but not all clones. Of the missing ones, under half trace to an unresolved V gene in checked studies; the others have no known cause. The sample table contains about 43,000 clones; only one count was recorded for 95% of them. Together, the top ten hold approximately 0.94% of the sample. The sample was peripheral blood mononuclear cells. These receptors came from a man in his thirties or forties in good health. Some clones in this sample may be carry-over from other donors' samples.

The chain combines TRBV4-2 with TRBJ2-5; TRBD2 matches 7 bases. The CDR3 totals 14 residues. J lost 4 bases, V lost 1 base, and 3 bases had no gene match. The germline CDR1 and CDR2 sequences are LGHNA and YNFKEQ. The DNA for the CDR3 is TGTGCCAGCAGCCAAGGGGAGGGCCGAGAGACCCAGTACTTC. This encodes CASSQGEGRETQYF.

The chain uses TRBV19 and TRBJ1-1, with a possible D match to TRBD1 (5 bases). There are 13 residues in the CDR3. The V gene's germline CDR1 is LNHDA and CDR2 SQIVND (reference sequence). V was pared by 3 bases and J by 1 base, with 6 bases between. The CDR3 region has the DNA TGTGCCAGTAGTATCGGACAGAACACTGAAGCTTTCTTT. Translated: CASSIGQNTEAFF. The entire variable domain, with the rest obtained from reference TRBV19 and TRBJ1-1, is as follows: DGGITQSPKYLFRKEGQNVTLSCEQNLNHDAMYWYRQDPGQGLRLIYYSQIVNDFQKGDIAEGYSVSREKKESFPLTVTSAQKNPTAFYLCASSIGQNTEAFFGQGTRLTVV.

This chain links TRBV6-1 with TRBJ1-2; D is perhaps TRBD1 (6 bases). Germline V gene lookup returns CDR1 MNHNS and CDR2 SASEGT. V shed 1 base and J shed 6 bases, with 15 bases lying between them. The CDR3 has 15 residues. The CDR3 loop is CASSEGPGQLNGYTF. The CDR3 nucleotides are TGTGCCAGCAGTGAAGGGCCAGGACAGTTGAATGGCTACACCTTC.

J is TRBJ1-1 and V is TRBV29-1; D is possibly TRBD1 (5 bases). Germline assignment: CDR1 SQVTM and CDR2 ANQGSEA. The CDR3 is 14 residues long. V lost 6 bases, J lost 2 bases, and 16 bases lay in between. CDR3 nucleotides: TGCAGCGTATCCCTCGGGGGATTAAACACTGAAGCTTTCTTT. This encodes CSVSLGGLNTEAFF.

V gene TRBV5-4 combines with J gene TRBJ2-7, with D possibly matching TRBD2 (5 bases). The V gene lost 0 bases and the J gene lost 5 bases, with 9 bases spanning the gap. Per germline, CDR1 SGHNT and CDR2 YYREEE (reference sequence). The CDR3 has 13 amino acids. The CDR3 DNA reads TGTGCCAGCAGCTTGGGAGGGATTAACGAGCAGTACTTC. Translated, it gives CASSLGGINEQYF.

The CDR3 bases are TGTGCCAGCGGTCTTGGACAGGGAACAGATACGCAGTATTTT. It codes for CASGLGQGTDTQYF. This rearrangement joins TRBV6-5 to TRBJ2-3, with TRBD1 identical over 8 bases. V gave up 8 bases and J gave up 3 bases; unmatched junction bases: 7. Germline CDR1 is MNHEY and CDR2 is SVGAGI. The CDR3 spans 14 residues.

The rearrangement uses TRBV19 and TRBJ2-2; tentative D call: TRBD2 (6 bases). The CDR3 length is 15 residues. V lost 6 bases and J lost 5, with 16 bases in between. Germline V gene lookup returns CDR1 LNHDA and CDR2 SQIVND (reference sequence). CDR3 nucleotide sequence: TGTGCCAGTAGGGAGGGGTCAGGTTGGACCGGGGAGCTGTTTTTT. This codes for CASREGSGWTGELFF.

The CDR3 sequence is CASSYSPEGSYEQYF. CDR3 bases: TGTGCCAGCAGTTACTCACCAGAGGGGTCCTACGAGCAGTACTTC. The chain recombines TRBV6-5 with TRBJ2-7, with D perhaps being TRBD1 or TRBD2 (5 bases each). The CDR3 covers 15 residues. V shed 0 bases and J shed 1 base, with 10 bases lying between them. CDR1 is MNHEY and CDR2 is SVGAGI in the germline V gene.

The chain is built from TRBV29-1 and TRBJ2-3, with a weak D call TRBD1 (6 bases). CDR3 length: 18 amino acids. Germline assignment: CDR1 SQVTM and CDR2 ANQGSEA. The V and J ends lost 4 bases and 5 bases respectively, with 28 bases between them. The chain's CDR3 is CSVVGAPDGPRSGDTQYF. The CDR3 DNA reads as TGCAGCGTTGTGGGGGCCCCAGACGGGCCTAGGAGTGGAGATACGCAGTATTTT.

This CDR3 is CASSLVAGRIANYGYTF. CDR3 DNA sequence: TGTGCCAGCAGCTTAGTTGCAGGGAGGATAGCTAACTATGGCTACACCTTC. V usage is TRBV13 and J usage is TRBJ1-2; the D gene is possibly TRBD1 (5 bases). V was cut by 1 base and J by 0 bases, with 15 bases left in between. The germline V gene encodes CDR1 PRHDT and CDR2 FYEKMQ (reference sequence). CDR3 length equals 17 residues.

This chain uses TRBV5-1 with TRBJ1-1; D is unresolved. Trimming stripped 4 bases from V and 7 bases from J, with 20 bases between. The CDR3 covers 15 residues. CDR1 and CDR2 (germline): SGHRS, YFSETQ. The CDR3 DNA reads TGCGCCAGCAGCGACCGAGACGCAATCCACCTTGAAGCTTTCTTT. Amino acid sequence: CASSDRDAIHLEAFF.

This chain links TRBV4-3 with TRBJ2-3, with D unresolved. In germline, CDR1 is LGHNA, CDR2 YSLEER. This CDR3 spans 15 amino acids. Trimming shortened V by 10 bases and J by 1 base, and 18 bases separated the two germline ends. For the CDR3, the DNA is TGCGCCACCTCCGAAGGCCTGGCGGGCACAGATACGCAGTATTTT. Its protein is CATSEGLAGTDTQYF.

This chain links TRBV27 with TRBJ1-2, with 10 bases that match TRBD1. The CDR3 loop spans 15 amino acids. The germline V gene has CDR1 MNHEY and CDR2 SMNVEV (reference sequence). After removal of 6 bases from V and 8 bases from J, the junction contained 12 bases not matched to a gene. CDR3 in DNA: TGTGCCAGCAGGCCATCCGGGACAGGGGTCGACGGCTACACCTTC. It codes for CASRPSGTGVDGYTF.

This chain connects TRBV9 to TRBJ2-2; D remains ambiguous. Per germline, CDR1 SGDLS and CDR2 YYNGEE. The V and J ends lost 2 bases and 5 bases respectively, with 7 bases between them. This CDR3 contains 13 residues. The CDR3 loop is CASSVAQTGELFF. CDR3 DNA: TGTGCCAGCAGCGTCGCCCAAACCGGGGAGCTGTTTTTT.

This chain uses TRBV4-1 with TRBJ1-2; 7 positions agree with TRBD1. The CDR3 consists of 14 residues. Losses at the gene ends were 4 bases for V and 5 bases for J; bases not matched to a gene: 7. CDR1 and CDR2 from the germline V gene are MGHRA and YSYEKL. CDR3 DNA: TGCGCCAGCAGCCCCCGGGACAGTTTATATGGCTACACCTTC. Amino acids: CASSPRDSLYGYTF.

J is TRBJ2-3 and V is TRBV25-1; D might be TRBD1 (5 bases). Trimming left V 6 bases short and J 1 base short, with 17 bases between. The CDR3 extends over 16 amino acids. CDR1 MGHDK and CDR2 SYGVNS come from the germline V gene. The CDR3 spells CASRSLWGKGTDTQYF. Written as DNA, the CDR3 is TGTGCCAGCAGGTCCTTGTGGGGCAAAGGCACAGATACGCAGTATTTT.

This chain uses TRBV30 with TRBJ1-2; D uncertain. The V gene lost 1 base and the J gene lost 8 bases, with 20 bases spanning the gap. CDR3 length: 15 amino acids. Germline-derived CDR1 and CDR2 are GTSNPN and SVGIG (reference sequence). CDR3 in DNA: TGTGCCTGGAGTGAGTTGGTTTTGGCGAAGGAGGGCTACACCTTC. This translates into CAWSELVLAKEGYTF.

This chain links TRBV30 with TRBJ2-7; 7 nucleotides match TRBD2. The V and J ends lost 0 bases and 5 bases, in that order; junction bases with no gene match: 7. The CDR3 runs to 14 residues. Looked up from germline, CDR1 is GTSNPN and CDR2 is SVGIG (reference sequence). CDR3 coding DNA: TGTGCCTGGAGTGTCGGGACTAACTACCACGAGCAGTACTTC. Translating it yields CAWSVGTNYHEQYF.

V and J are TRBV7-6 and TRBJ2-5; D not certain. CDR3 length: 12 residues. Germline V gives CDR1 SGHVS, CDR2 FNYEAQ. Between the trimmed V and J ends, which lost 1 base and 5 bases, there was a span of 5 bases. The CDR3 DNA reads TGTGCCAGCAGCTTAGTCGTGGAGACCCAGTACTTC. The encoded protein is CASSLVVETQYF. The entire variable domain, with the rest obtained from reference TRBV7-6 and TRBJ2-5, is as follows: GAGVSQSPRYKVTKRGQDVALRCDPISGHVSLYWYRQALGQGPEFLTYFNYEAQQDKSGLPNDRFSAERPEGSISTLTIQRTEQRDSAMYRCASSLVVETQYFGPGTRLLVL.

The gene calls are TRBV25-1 and TRBJ2-1; D uncertain. The length of the CDR3 is 13 residues. CDR1 is MGHDK, CDR2 SYGVNS, per germline. Trimming removed 1 base at V and 4 bases at J, with 5 bases between. The CDR3 is CASSESVYNEQFF. The CDR3 DNA follows: TGTGCCAGCAGTGAATCAGTTTACAATGAGCAGTTCTTC.

The gene calls are TRBV7-9 and TRBJ2-3, with 10 positions matching TRBD2. This CDR3 spans 15 amino acids. Germline assignment: CDR1 SEHNR and CDR2 FQNEAQ (reference sequence). V trimming: 6 bases; J trimming: 4 bases; junction bases outside the gene matches: 7. The DNA for the CDR3 is TGTGCCAGCAGGCCCGGGACTAGCGATTCAGATACGCAGTATTTT. It specifies CASRPGTSDSDTQYF.

The rearrangement uses TRBV2 and TRBJ1-6, with 7 positions matching TRBD1. The CDR3 loop spans 14 amino acids. Germline CDR1 is SNHLY and CDR2 is FYNNEI. V trimming: 8 bases; J trimming: 10 bases; junction bases outside the gene matches: 11. The DNA for the CDR3 is TGTGCCAGCCTCCGGGACAGAGCTCGGTCACCCCTCCACTTT. This encodes CASLRDRARSPLHF.

The CDR3, as DNA: TGTGCCAGCAGCTCAGACCCCGAGGTAAGACCGAACACCGGGGAGCTGTTTTTT. Its translation: CASSSDPEVRPNTGELFF. This chain uses TRBV11-2 with TRBJ2-2; D remains ambiguous. V dropped 4 bases and J dropped 0 bases, with 18 bases sitting between them. The length of the CDR3 is 18 residues. CDR1 is SGHAT, CDR2 FQNNGV, per germline.